Sequencing of this T cell receptor beta chain was carried out in a study of molecular identifiers for immune sequencing clone quantification. TCRdb re-derived calls from the PCR reads in MiXCR, one entry per CDR3 protein. The profile shows 600,000 to 650,000 distinct CDR3 sequences, just under 20% of them singletons. Germline V gives CDR1 SGHAT, CDR2 FQNNGV. CDR3 size: 12 residues. Trimming shortened V by 5 bases and J by 10 bases, and 11 bases separated the two germline ends. Material for sequencing was naive CD8+ T cells from blood, with Jurkat cell RNA spiked in. Subset described: FACS-sorted CD8+CD4-CCR7+CD45RA+ naive T cells. The sequence derives from a human donor in good health. Some libraries in this study had Jurkat cell RNA spiked in. This chain links TRBV11-2 with TRBJ2-2; D gene ambiguous. CDR3 amino acids: CASSPTPVELFF. The CDR3, as DNA: TGTGCCAGCAGCCCCACCCCGGTGGAGCTGTTTTTT.